This is a list of T cell receptor beta chains from one sample in a study of shared clonotypes between healthy human individuals. Only in-frame clones appear in the TCRdb table, and some are missing; sequencing was by immunoSEQ multiplex PCR. The table lists approximately 2.3 million clones, over 90% of them singletons, with 0.39% in the top ten. Sequencing was carried out using naive CD4+ T cells from PBMCs. These receptors were obtained from a man in his late teens or twenties in good health. Some clones in this sample may be carry-over from other donors' samples. Both conserved end residues are part of each CDR3. D genes are given only for firm matches. Clone size, where shown, is once, few, many, or a class for clones that have expanded.

D gene	clone size	V gene	J gene	CDR3 DNA	CDR3 protein
-	-	TRBV7-3	TRBJ2-7	TGTGCCAGCAGCGGCGCCTCCGACCTGACCATCTACGAGCAGTACTTC	CASSGASDLTIYEQYF
-	-	TRBV21-1	TRBJ1-5	TGTGCCAGCAGCAGTGGATCATTCCGGAGGCAGGGGGAAAATCAGCCCCAGCATTTT	CASSSGSFRRQGENQPQHF
-	-	TRBV7-9	TRBJ1-2	TGTGCCAGCAGCTTAGACCCCGGTAAGGGACACAACTATGGCTACACCTTC	CASSLDPGKGHNYGYTF
-	-	TRBV11-3	TRBJ2-1	TGTGCCAGCAGCTTAGGTGGGACTCGCAGCTCCTACAATGAGCAGTTCTTC	CASSLGGTRSSYNEQFF
-	-	TRBV4-1	TRBJ2-3	TGCGCCAGCAGCCAGCCGACGGGCGATACGCAGTATTTT	CASSQPTGDTQYF
-	-	TRBV6-5	TRBJ1-2	TGTGCCAGCAGAACGGGCGGCTATGGCTACACCTTC	CASRTGGYGYTF
-	-	TRBV5-1	TRBJ2-7	TGCGCCAGCAGCACGGAACAGGGCGTGGGCTCCTACGAGCAGTACTTC	CASSTEQGVGSYEQYF
-	once	TRBV6-5	TRBJ1-2	TGTGCCAGCAGTTACTCGCCTTGGGCAAACTATGGCTACACCTTC	CASSYSPWANYGYTF
-	-	TRBV6-5	TRBJ2-5	TGTGCCAGCAGTATTAGGTACCAAGAGACCCAGTACTTC	CASSIRYQETQYF
-	-	TRBV5-1	TRBJ2-6	TGCGCCAGCACCCGGGACGCCTTCTCTGGGGCCAACGTCCTGACTTTC	CASTRDAFSGANVLTF
-	once	TRBV28	TRBJ2-1	TGTGCCAGCAGTTTGGCGAGGGACTACAATGAGCAGTTCTTC	CASSLARDYNEQFF
-	-	TRBV9	TRBJ2-6	TGTGCCAGCAGCCCCCGGGTCACCCCGGGTTCTGGGGCCAACGTCCTGACTTTC	CASSPRVTPGSGANVLTF
-	-	TRBV5-4	TRBJ2-1	TGTGCCAGCAGCTTGCTTGGGGACAACGTACAGTTCTTC	CASSLLGDNVQFF
-	-	TRBV10-3	TRBJ2-5	TGTGCCATCAGTGACAGGGCAGAGACCCAGTACTTC	CAISDRAETQYF
-	-	TRBV7-8	TRBJ1-1	TGTGCCAGCAGCTTAGGAGCAGGGGAAGCTTTCTTT	CASSLGAGEAFF
-	once	TRBV27	TRBJ2-2	TGTGCCAGCAGTTTCCTAGCCGGGGAGCTGTTTTTT	CASSFLAGELFF
-	-	TRBV7-9	TRBJ2-1	TGTGCGGCTAGCGTCTCTAATGAGCAGTTCTTC	CAASVSNEQFF
TRBD2	-	TRBV11-2	TRBJ2-3	TGTGCCAGCAGCTTACTCAGGCTAGCGGTTGGAGATACGCAGTATTTT	CASSLLRLAVGDTQYF
-	-	TRBV5-1	TRBJ2-7	TGCGCCAGCAGCTCCTCCCGCGGGAACTACGAGCAGTACTTC	CASSSSRGNYEQYF
-	-	TRBV9	TRBJ2-7	TGTGCCAGCAGCGTTGACCTGAGCTCCTACGAGCAGTACTTC	CASSVDLSSYEQYF
TRBD2	-	TRBV7-2	TRBJ2-3	TGTGCCAGCAGCTTGGGACTAGCGGGGAACACAGATACGCAGTATTTT	CASSLGLAGNTDTQYF
TRBD1	once	TRBV28	TRBJ1-5	TGTGCCAGCAGTTCGACAGGGGTCACCAATCAGCCCCAGCATTTT	CASSSTGVTNQPQHF
TRBD1	-	TRBV11-2	TRBJ1-5	TGTGCCAGCAGCCCAAACAGGGGCCCGCGGGTGCAGCCCCAGCATTTT	CASSPNRGPRVQPQHF
-	-	TRBV5-1	TRBJ2-5	TGCGCCAGCAGCTTGGAGGTCCCGCCAAAAGAGACCCAGTACTTC	CASSLEVPPKETQYF
-	-	TRBV7-8	TRBJ1-5	TGTGCCAGCAGCTTAGATTCGGTTACACAGGTCGTTTCGCCCCAGCATTTT	CASSLDSVTQVVSPQHF
TRBD1	-	TRBV15	TRBJ1-1	TGTGCCACCAGCGGAAACAGGGGGGCGAGATCTAACACTGAAGCTTTCTTT	CATSGNRGARSNTEAFF
TRBD2	few	TRBV28	TRBJ2-3	TGTGCCAGCAGTTTGGGACTAGCGGCTAGCACAGATACGCAGTATTTT	CASSLGLAASTDTQYF
-	-	TRBV9	TRBJ2-2	TGTGCCAGCAGCGCCGGGCACTCCTTGACCGGGGAGCTGTTTTTT	CASSAGHSLTGELFF
-	-	TRBV30	TRBJ2-7	TGTGCCTGGCTCCCCAGCGGAACAGGATTTACCTACGAGCAGTACTTC	CAWLPSGTGFTYEQYF
-	-	TRBV19	TRBJ2-5	TGTGCCAGTAGTATAAAGCTGTTTGGGGCCCAGTACTTC	CASSIKLFGAQYF